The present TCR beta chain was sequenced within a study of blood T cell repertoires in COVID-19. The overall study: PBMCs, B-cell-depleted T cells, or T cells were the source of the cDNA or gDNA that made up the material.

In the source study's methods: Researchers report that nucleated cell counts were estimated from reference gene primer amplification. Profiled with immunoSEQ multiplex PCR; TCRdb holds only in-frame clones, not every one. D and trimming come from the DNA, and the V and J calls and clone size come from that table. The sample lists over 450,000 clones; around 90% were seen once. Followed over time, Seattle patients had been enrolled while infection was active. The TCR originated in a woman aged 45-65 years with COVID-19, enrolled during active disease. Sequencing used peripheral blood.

The CDR3 coding sequence is TGTGCCACCAGCAGAGATATCGGACAGGGGAGTGAGCAGTTCTTC. This encodes CATSRDIGQGSEQFF. This chain links TRBV15 with TRBJ2-1, with 9 positions matching TRBD1. The V and J ends lost 0 bases and 9 bases, in that order; junction bases with no gene match: 6. This CDR3 comprises 15 residues. Looked up from germline, CDR1 is LNHNV and CDR2 is YYDKDF (reference sequence).